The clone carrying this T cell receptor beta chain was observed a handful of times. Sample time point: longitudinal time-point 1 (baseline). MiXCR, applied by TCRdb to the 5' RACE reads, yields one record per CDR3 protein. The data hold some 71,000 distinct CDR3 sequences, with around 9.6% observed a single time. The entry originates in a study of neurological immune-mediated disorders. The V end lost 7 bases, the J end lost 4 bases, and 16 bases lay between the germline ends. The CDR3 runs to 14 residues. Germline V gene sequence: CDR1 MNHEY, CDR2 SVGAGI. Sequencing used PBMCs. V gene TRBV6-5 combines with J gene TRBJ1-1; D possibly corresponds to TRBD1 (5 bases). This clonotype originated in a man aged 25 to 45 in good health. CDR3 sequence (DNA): TGTGCCAGCACCAGCGGAGGAAGGGGCACTGAAGCTTTCTTT. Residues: CASTSGGRGTEAFF.